The 5 T cell receptor beta chains below were found in one sample sequenced in a study of OX40 agonist ivuxolimab in advanced cancers. Libraries came from the immunoSEQ multiplex PCR assay. TCRdb holds this immuneACCESS table with in-frame rearrangements only. Some clones are missing; in checked studies, unresolved V genes explain under half, and the rest has no known cause. Across this sample there are tens of thousands of clones, with approximately 90% seen only once. The biggest ten clones account for less than 8% of the sample. The sequencing here drew on CD4+ or CD8+ T cells sorted from blood, taken in a trial of the OX40 agonist ivuxolimab. The receptor source for this set is an adult with an advanced solid tumor such as melanoma, head and neck, liver or kidney cancer.

V and J are TRBV7-8 and TRBJ1-1; 8 nucleotides line up with TRBD1. The CDR3 runs 15 residues. Germline loops: CDR1 SGHVS, CDR2 FQNEAQ. Unmatched junction bases numbered 2, after V lost 2 bases and J lost 0 bases. Here the CDR3 reads CASSLRQGMNTEAFF. CDR3 nucleotide sequence: TGTGCCAGCAGCTTAAGACAGGGGATGAACACTGAAGCTTTCTTT.

The gene calls are TRBV6-6 and TRBJ2-7; a weak D match, TRBD1 (5 bases). V lost 1 base, J lost 1 base, and 14 bases lay in between. This CDR3 spans 16 amino acids. CDR1 is MNHNY, CDR2 SVGAGI, per germline (reference sequence). The CDR3 reads CASSYLDTWASYEQYF. The CDR3 DNA reads TGTGCCAGCAGTTACTTGGACACTTGGGCTTCCTACGAGCAGTACTTC.

The chain has TRBV19 and TRBJ1-2, with D perhaps matching TRBD1 (5 bases). The V end lost 1 base, the J end lost 5 bases, and 14 bases lay between the germline ends. This CDR3 contains 15 residues. CDR1 and CDR2 from the germline V gene are LNHDA and SQIVND (reference sequence). The CDR3 is CASSIAGGGEYGYTF. The CDR3 DNA follows: TGTGCCAGTAGTATAGCTGGCGGAGGGGAGTATGGCTACACCTTC.

This chain joins TRBV19 and TRBJ2-7; D is unclear. Trimming took off 0 bases at V and 0 bases at J, with 9 bases between the two ends. CDR3 length: 15 amino acids. Germline V CDR1 and CDR2: LNHDA, SQIVND (reference sequence). This chain's CDR3 is CASSIDLLDSYEQYF. Written as DNA, the CDR3 is TGTGCCAGTAGTATAGATCTTCTCGACTCCTACGAGCAGTACTTC.

The rearrangement links TRBV29-1 to TRBJ1-2; 8 bases match TRBD1. The junction had 10 bases not matched to a gene; V was cut back by 5 bases and J by 8 bases. The CDR3 totals 13 residues. Germline V CDR1 and CDR2: SQVTM, ANQGSEA. The CDR3 sequence is CSVYVQGARGYTF. CDR3 DNA: TGCAGCGTTTACGTCCAGGGGGCAAGGGGCTACACCTTC.